The source of this TCR beta chain is a study of blood T cell repertoires in COVID-19 (dated by TCRdb to between 2020 and 2021). As for the study more broadly: Samples from collaborators originated in the United States, Italy and Spain and spanned both the acute and convalescent phases of COVID-19. Deeply sampled blood TCRbeta repertoires from subjects exposed to, actively infected with, or recovered from COVID-19 were included in the dataset. A freely available public database, intended as a resource for researchers studying the immune response to SARS-CoV-2, is where the repertoires were released. The material from the prospective study consisted of cDNA or gDNA derived from T cells, B-cell-depleted T cells, or PBMCs. The sample metadata nearly always contained a de-identified subject ID, COVID-19 status, age in years and sex. Samples were obtained from the ongoing ImmuneRACE study (first 160 participants) and from over 1,000 subjects provided by 6 global collaborators. Where available, HLA class I and class II types were obtained from metadata supplied by the sample provider rather than from assay-based typing.

Concerning this clone itself: What this receptor recognizes is not known. No much larger clonotype is one base removed from it; base qualities were not supplied.

TCRbeta CDR3 regions were amplified from genomic DNA by means of the immunoSEQ Assay, a bias-controlled multiplex PCR. Per the original workflow: Within the assay, amplification of reference gene primers was used to estimate how many nucleated cells each sample contained. To quantify the absolute abundance of each unique TCRbeta CDR3 rearrangement, sequence reads were collapsed and filtered. Productive Simpson clonality was computed per sample as the square root of Simpson's diversity index over productive rearrangements. TCRdb's version of the immuneACCESS table is confined to in-frame rearrangements and falls short of the full clone set. An unresolved V gene accounts for under half of the shortfall where checked; the remainder is of unknown origin. V, J and clone size are taken as reported in that table, and D and trimming were inferred from the DNA itself. Within this sample are roughly 150,000 clones, with roughly 85% of them counted one time only. The ten largest clones capture more than 5% of the sample.

Broad study findings and their caveats: The amount of clinical and demographic metadata varied by source and participant and was provided uncurated.

Collaborating institutions collected whole blood in K2EDTA tubes following their own protocols. For TCRbeta analysis, collaborator samples were shipped as frozen whole blood, as isolated PBMCs, or as DNA extracted from either sample type. Clipping removes 6 bases from V and 13 bases from J, with 15 as the unmatched junction base count. CDR1 and CDR2 were assigned from the germline V gene (reference sequence) as SEHNR and FQNEAQ. CDR3 length: 13 amino acids, cysteine to phenylalanine. Only CDR3 DNA remains: 39 bases, in frame from the first base. The sequenced sample was peripheral blood. The sequence is built from TRBV7-9 and TRBJ2-7, with 7 central nucleotides matching TRBD1. The sequence came from a human donor in a cohort sampled during active COVID-19. The CDR3 reads as follows: CASRPSGQEPSYF. The DNA sequence follows: TGTGCCAGCAGACCTTCAGGACAGGAACCTTCCTACTTC.